This TCR beta chain was identified during a study of blood T cell repertoires in COVID-19. As for the study in general: Sites across the United States, Italy and Spain contributed samples from acute and convalescent COVID-19. PBMCs, B-cell-depleted T cells, or T cells provided the cDNA or gDNA that made up the material.

In the original processing: Estimated nucleated cell counts came from reference gene primer amplification. Sequencing was performed with immunoSEQ multiplex PCR; in TCRdb, only in-frame clones are kept and a portion is missing. The DNA gave D and trimming, while V, J and clone size come from that table. Of under 300,000 clones in the sample, around nine tenths were seen once. This CDR3 region has 15 residues. Trimming removed 3 bases at V and 4 bases at J, with 14 bases between. Germline V CDR1 and CDR2: SGHDT, YYEEEE. The rearrangement links TRBV5-6 to TRBJ2-1; D possibly corresponds to TRBD2 (5 bases). Source material: peripheral blood. This clonotype was obtained from a woman aged 70-85 years with active or convalescent COVID-19. The CDR3 DNA reads TGTGCCAGCAGCTACCTCGGGGTTCGTTACAATGAGCAGTTCTTC. Translated: CASSYLGVRYNEQFF.